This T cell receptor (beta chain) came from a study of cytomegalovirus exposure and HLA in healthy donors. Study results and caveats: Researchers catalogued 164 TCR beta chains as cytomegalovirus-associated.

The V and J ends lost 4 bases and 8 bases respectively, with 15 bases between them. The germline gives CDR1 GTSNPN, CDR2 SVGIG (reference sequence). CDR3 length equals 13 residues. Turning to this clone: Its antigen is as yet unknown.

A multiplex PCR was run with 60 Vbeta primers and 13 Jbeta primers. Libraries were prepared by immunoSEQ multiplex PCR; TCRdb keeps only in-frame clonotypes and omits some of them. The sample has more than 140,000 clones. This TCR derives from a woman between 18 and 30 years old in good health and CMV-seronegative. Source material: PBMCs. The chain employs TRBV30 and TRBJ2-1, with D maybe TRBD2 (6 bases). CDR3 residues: CAWMTSRLDEQFF. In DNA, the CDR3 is TGTGCCTGGATGACTAGTAGGTTGGATGAGCAGTTCTTC.